These 11 T cell receptor beta chains came from one sample sequenced in a study of technical replicates of blood from a few donors (dated by TCRdb to between 2016 and 2019). Preparation of the library involved the immunoSEQ multiplex PCR assay. TCRdb stores this immuneACCESS table with in-frame sequences only. Part of the clones is absent; in the studies checked, under half of the shortfall reflects unresolved V genes, and no reason is known for the rest. In all, the sample holds some 79,000 clones, and 75% to 95% of those were seen once. Together, the top ten hold approximately 0.4% of the sample. The sample comprised T cells isolated from PBMCs. The receptors were gathered from a human donor in good health. Some clones in this sample may be carry-over from other donors' samples.

CDR3 loop: CASRPILAGDGEQYF. The CDR3 DNA reads TGTGCCAGCAGGCCGATTCTAGCGGGAGACGGTGAGCAGTACTTC. This rearrangement joins TRBV2 to TRBJ2-7; 10 bases match TRBD2. V trimming: 6 bases; J trimming: 7 bases; junction bases outside the gene matches: 12. The CDR3 totals 15 residues. Germline V gene lookup returns CDR1 SNHLY and CDR2 FYNNEI.

The chain couples TRBV27 to TRBJ2-3; D gene ambiguous. Germline assignment: CDR1 MNHEY and CDR2 SMNVEV (reference sequence). The CDR3 runs 16 residues. Trimming removed 2 bases from V and 0 bases from J, with 12 bases in between. This chain's CDR3 is CASSLSEPTSTDTQYF. The CDR3 DNA follows: TGTGCCAGCAGTTTAAGCGAGCCAACTAGCACAGATACGCAGTATTTT.

The rearrangement joins TRBV28 to TRBJ2-3; a weak D match, TRBD1 (6 bases). CDR1 and CDR2 from the germline V gene are MDHEN and SYDVKM. V was pared by 2 bases and J by 10 bases, with 16 bases between. The CDR3 is made up of 14 amino acids. DNA for the CDR3: TGTGCCAGCAGTTTAGGGGACACCCTCGCCGCGCAGTATTTT. It translates to CASSLGDTLAAQYF. Full variable domain (outside the CDR3, taken from reference TRBV28 and TRBJ2-3): DVKVTQSSRYLVKRTGEKVFLECVQDMDHENMFWYRQDPGLGLRLIYFSYDVKMKEKGDIPEGYSVSREKKERFSLILESASTNQTSMYLCASSLGDTLAAQYFGPGTRLTVL.

The V gene is TRBV5-1, the J gene TRBJ2-1, with TRBD2 matching over 7 bases. Germline CDR1 SGHRS, CDR2 YFSETQ. The CDR3 loop spans 18 amino acids. Losses at the gene ends were 1 base for V and 1 base for J; bases not matched to a gene: 11. The CDR3 DNA follows: TGCGCCAGCAGCTTGATTGTGGGAGGGCCCTCTTCCTACAATGAGCAGTTCTTC. It translates to CASSLIVGGPSSYNEQFF. Drawing the rest from reference TRBV5-1 and TRBJ2-1, the complete variable domain is KAGVTQTPRYLIKTRGQQVTLSCSPISGHRSVSWYQQTPGQGLQFLFEYFSETQRNKGNFPGRFSGRQFSNSRSEMNVSTLELGDSALYLCASSLIVGGPSSYNEQFFGPGTRLTVL.

This clone is a singleton in its sample. V is TRBV4-1 and J is TRBJ1-2; D unresolved. Germline lookup yields CDR1 MGHRA and CDR2 YSYEKL. The CDR3 covers 15 residues. V was cut by 3 bases and J by 3 bases, with 14 bases left in between. CDR3 DNA: TGCGCCAGCAGCCAGTCTAGCGGGGTTGACTATGGCTACACCTTC. Translating gives CASSQSSGVDYGYTF.

The chain is built from TRBV18 and TRBJ2-6; the D gene is possibly TRBD1 (6 bases). Per the germline V gene, CDR1 is KGHSH and CDR2 is LQKENI. With 3 bases removed from V and 0 bases from J, the gap between germline ends came to 18 bases. This CDR3 comprises 19 residues. CDR3 nucleotides: TGTGCCAGCTCACCTCGAGCCCTCACAGGGACCTCTGGGGCCAACGTCCTGACTTTC. This encodes CASSPRALTGTSGANVLTF.

J is TRBJ1-2 and V is TRBV6-5, with D perhaps TRBD1 (6 bases). This CDR3 comprises 14 residues. V was shortened by 6 bases and J by 4 bases, with 15 bases between the two germline ends. From germline, CDR1 is MNHEY and CDR2 SVGAGI. The DNA for the CDR3 is TGTGCCAGCAGCTCACCCGAGGACAGCTATGGCTACACCTTC. Translated, it gives CASSSPEDSYGYTF.

The chain couples TRBV10-3 to TRBJ2-7; 8 bases fit TRBD2. Trimming took 4 bases from V and 0 from J; bases not matched to a gene: 11. This CDR3 has 17 residues. Germline V gene data show CDR1 as ENHRY and CDR2 as SYGVKD. The CDR3 nucleotides are TGTGCCATCAGTGGACGGGGGGGAGGCGGGGACTCCTACGAGCAGTACTTC. Translation gives CAISGRGGGGDSYEQYF.

The rearrangement links TRBV28 to TRBJ1-1; possible D gene TRBD1, 6 bases. The germline gives CDR1 MDHEN, CDR2 SYDVKM. The CDR3 spans 13 residues. V was shortened by 6 bases and J by 1 base, with 9 bases between the two germline ends. The CDR3 bases are TGTGCCAGCAGATGGACAGAGAACACTGAAGCTTTCTTT. Amino acid sequence: CASRWTENTEAFF.

The genes are TRBV9 and TRBJ2-5, with TRBD1 matching 7 bases. Germline assignment: CDR1 SGDLS and CDR2 YYNGEE. The CDR3 has 16 residues. J was trimmed by 1 base and V by 0 bases; bases with no gene match: 6. CDR3: CASSVVGQHPQETQYF. CDR3 nucleotides: TGTGCCAGCAGCGTAGTGGGACAGCATCCCCAAGAGACCCAGTACTTC.

V and J are TRBV28 and TRBJ1-1; 7 bases are a match to TRBD1. Germline trimming cut 6 bases from V and 1 base from J; bases unmatched to any gene: 8. The CDR3 consists of 15 residues. Germline assignment: CDR1 MDHEN and CDR2 SYDVKM. CDR3 DNA: TGTGCCAGCAGCGACCTGGGACAGTCGAACACTGAAGCTTTCTTT. Translated: CASSDLGQSNTEAFF.